The clone carrying this TCR beta chain was counted a few times. V lost 3 bases and J lost 11; bases outside the gene matches: 5. The CDR3 extends over 13 amino acids. These data are taken from a study of blood T cell repertoires in COVID-19. Study details: PBMCs, B-cell-depleted T cells, or T cells provided the cDNA or gDNA that made up the material.

As originally analysed: The authors estimated nucleated cell counts from reference gene primer amplification. Only in-frame clones appear in the TCRdb table, and some are missing; sequencing was by immunoSEQ multiplex PCR. V and J calls and clone size are copied from that table; D and trimming were computed from the DNA. The sample contains just under 90,000 clones, 88% of which appear only once. This receptor was taken from a man in his sixties with acute or convalescent COVID-19. The sequencing input was peripheral blood. The chain is built from TRBV12-3 or TRBV12-4 and TRBJ2-3; TRBD2 agrees at 10 bases. CDR3 sequence reads: CASSFTSGVRQYF. The CDR3 DNA is TGTGCCAGCAGTTTTACTAGCGGGGTGAGGCAGTATTTT.